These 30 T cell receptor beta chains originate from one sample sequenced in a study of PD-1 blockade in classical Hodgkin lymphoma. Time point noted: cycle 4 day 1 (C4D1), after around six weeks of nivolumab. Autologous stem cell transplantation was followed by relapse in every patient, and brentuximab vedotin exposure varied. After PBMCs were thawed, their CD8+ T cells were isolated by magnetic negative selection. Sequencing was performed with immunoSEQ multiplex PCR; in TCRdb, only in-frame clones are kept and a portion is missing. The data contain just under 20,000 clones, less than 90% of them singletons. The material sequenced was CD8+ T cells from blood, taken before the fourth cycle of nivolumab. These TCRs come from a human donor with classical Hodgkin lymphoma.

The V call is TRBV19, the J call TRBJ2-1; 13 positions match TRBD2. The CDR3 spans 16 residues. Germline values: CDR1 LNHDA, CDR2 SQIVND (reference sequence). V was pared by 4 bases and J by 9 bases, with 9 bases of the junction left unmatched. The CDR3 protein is CASSTWTSGSLLEQFF. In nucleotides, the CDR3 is TGTGCCAGTAGTACGTGGACTAGCGGGAGTCTTCTTGAGCAGTTCTTC. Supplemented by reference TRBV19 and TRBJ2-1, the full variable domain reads DGGITQSPKYLFRKEGQNVTLSCEQNLNHDAMYWYRQDPGQGLRLIYYSQIVNDFQKGDIAEGYSVSREKKESFPLTVTSAQKNPTAFYLCASSTWTSGSLLEQFFGPGTRLTVL.

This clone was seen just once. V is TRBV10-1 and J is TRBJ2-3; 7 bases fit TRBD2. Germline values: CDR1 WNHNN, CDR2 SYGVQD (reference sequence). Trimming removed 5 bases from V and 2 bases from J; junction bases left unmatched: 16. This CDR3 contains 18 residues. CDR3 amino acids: CASSPGGRAGDITDTQYF. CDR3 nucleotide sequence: TGCGCCAGCAGTCCGGGAGGACGGGCGGGAGACATCACAGATACGCAGTATTTT.

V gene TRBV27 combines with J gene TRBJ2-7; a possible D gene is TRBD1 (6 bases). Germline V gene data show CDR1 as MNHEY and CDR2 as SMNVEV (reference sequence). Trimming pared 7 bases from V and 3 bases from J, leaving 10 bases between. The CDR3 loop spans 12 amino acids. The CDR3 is CASTDRYYEQYF. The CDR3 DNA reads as TGTGCCAGCACTGACAGGTACTACGAGCAGTACTTC.

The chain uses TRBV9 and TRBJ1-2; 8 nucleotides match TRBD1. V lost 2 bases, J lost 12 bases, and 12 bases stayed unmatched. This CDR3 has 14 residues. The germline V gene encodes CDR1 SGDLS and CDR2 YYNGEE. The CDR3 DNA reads TGTGCCAGCAGCGTCGGACAGGGAGGAAGGGCCCACACCTTC. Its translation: CASSVGQGGRAHTF.

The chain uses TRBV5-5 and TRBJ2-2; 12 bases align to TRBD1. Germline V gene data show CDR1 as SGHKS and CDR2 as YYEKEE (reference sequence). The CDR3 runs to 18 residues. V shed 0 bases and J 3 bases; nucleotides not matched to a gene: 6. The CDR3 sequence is CASSLEGTGGYHTGELFF. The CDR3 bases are TGTGCCAGCAGCTTGGAAGGGACAGGGGGCTACCACACCGGGGAGCTGTTTTTT.

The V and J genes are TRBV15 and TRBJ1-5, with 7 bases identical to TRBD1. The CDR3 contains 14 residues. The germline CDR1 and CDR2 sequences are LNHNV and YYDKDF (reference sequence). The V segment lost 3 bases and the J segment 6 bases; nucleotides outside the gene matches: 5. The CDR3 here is CATSRATGVQPQHF. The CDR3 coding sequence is TGTGCCACCAGCAGGGCCACAGGGGTTCAGCCCCAGCATTTT. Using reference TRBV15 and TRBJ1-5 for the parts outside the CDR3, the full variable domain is DAMVIQNPRYQVTQFGKPVTLSCSQTLNHNVMYWYQQKSSQAPKLLFHYYDKDFNNEADTPDNFQSRRPNTSFCFLDIRSPGLGDTAMYLCATSRATGVQPQHFGDGTRLSIL.

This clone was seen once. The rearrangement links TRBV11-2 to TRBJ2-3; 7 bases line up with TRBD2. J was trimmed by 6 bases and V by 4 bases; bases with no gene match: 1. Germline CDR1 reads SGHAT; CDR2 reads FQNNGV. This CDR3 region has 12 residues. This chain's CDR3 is CASSWGGDTQYF. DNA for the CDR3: TGTGCCAGCAGCTGGGGGGGGGATACGCAGTATTTT.

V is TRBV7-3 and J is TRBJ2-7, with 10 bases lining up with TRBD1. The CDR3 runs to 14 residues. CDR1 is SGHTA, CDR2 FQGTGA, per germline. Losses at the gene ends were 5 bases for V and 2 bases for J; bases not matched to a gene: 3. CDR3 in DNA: TGTGCCAGCAGCCCAGGACAGGGGGCCTACGAGCAGTACTTC. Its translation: CASSPGQGAYEQYF. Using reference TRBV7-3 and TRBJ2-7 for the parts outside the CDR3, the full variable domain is GAGVSQTPSNKVTEKGKYVELRCDPISGHTALYWYRQSLGQGPEFLIYFQGTGAADDSGLPNDRFFAVRPEGSVSTLKIQRTERGDSAVYLCASSPGQGAYEQYFGPGTRLTVT.

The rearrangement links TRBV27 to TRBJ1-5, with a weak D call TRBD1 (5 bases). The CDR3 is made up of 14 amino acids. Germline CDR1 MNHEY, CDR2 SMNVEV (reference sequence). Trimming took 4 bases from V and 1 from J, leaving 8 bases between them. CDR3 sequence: CASSSHRSNQPQHF. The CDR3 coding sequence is TGTGCCAGCAGTTCTCACAGGAGCAATCAGCCCCAGCATTTT.

The CDR3 DNA sequence: TGCGCCAGCAGCCAAGTCGCGGGAGGGAACACCGGGGAGCTGTTTTTT. It translates to CASSQVAGGNTGELFF. V and J are TRBV4-1 and TRBJ2-2; 8 nucleotides line up with TRBD2. Germline V gives CDR1 MGHRA, CDR2 YSYEKL. The CDR3 covers 16 residues. Germline trimming cut 1 base from V and 1 base from J; bases unmatched to any gene: 2.

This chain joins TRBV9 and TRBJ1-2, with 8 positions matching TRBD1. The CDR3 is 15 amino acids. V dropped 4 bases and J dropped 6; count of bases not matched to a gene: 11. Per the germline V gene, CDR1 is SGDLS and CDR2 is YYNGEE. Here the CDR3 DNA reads TGTGCCAGCAGCCCCCGAGTAAGGACAGGGAATGGCTACACCTTC. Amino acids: CASSPRVRTGNGYTF.

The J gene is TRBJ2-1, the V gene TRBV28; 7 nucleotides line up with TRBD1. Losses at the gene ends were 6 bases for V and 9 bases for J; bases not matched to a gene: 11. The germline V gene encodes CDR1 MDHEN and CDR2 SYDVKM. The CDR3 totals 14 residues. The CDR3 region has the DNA TGTGCCAGCAGCCCCCGACAGGGATTCAGTGAGCAGTTCTTC. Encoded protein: CASSPRQGFSEQFF.

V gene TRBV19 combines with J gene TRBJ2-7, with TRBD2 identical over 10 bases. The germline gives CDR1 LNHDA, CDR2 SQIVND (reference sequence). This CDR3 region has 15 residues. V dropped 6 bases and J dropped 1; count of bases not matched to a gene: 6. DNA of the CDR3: TGTGCCAGTAGAGAGGGACTAGCGATTTCCTACGAGCAGTACTTC. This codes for CASREGLAISYEQYF.

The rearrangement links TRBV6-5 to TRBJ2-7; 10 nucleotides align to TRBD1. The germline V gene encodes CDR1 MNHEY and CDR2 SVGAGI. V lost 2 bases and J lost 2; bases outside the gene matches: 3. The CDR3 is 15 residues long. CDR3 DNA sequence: TGTGCCAGCAGTTACCCCGGGACAGGGGCCTACGAGCAGTACTTC. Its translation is CASSYPGTGAYEQYF.

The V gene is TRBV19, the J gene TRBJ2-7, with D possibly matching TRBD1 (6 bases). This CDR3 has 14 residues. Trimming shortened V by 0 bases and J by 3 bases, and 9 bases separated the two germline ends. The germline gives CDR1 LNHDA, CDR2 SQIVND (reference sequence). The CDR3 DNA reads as TGTGCCAGTAGTATAGATGCAGGGGTCTACGAGCAGTACTTC. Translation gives CASSIDAGVYEQYF.

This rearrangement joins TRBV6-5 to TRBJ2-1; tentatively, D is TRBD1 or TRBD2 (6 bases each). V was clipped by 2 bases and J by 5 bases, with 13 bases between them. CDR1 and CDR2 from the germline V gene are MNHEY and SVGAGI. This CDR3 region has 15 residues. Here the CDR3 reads CASSYIRGRHNEQFF. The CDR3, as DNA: TGTGCCAGCAGTTACATTAGGGGGAGGCACAATGAGCAGTTCTTC.

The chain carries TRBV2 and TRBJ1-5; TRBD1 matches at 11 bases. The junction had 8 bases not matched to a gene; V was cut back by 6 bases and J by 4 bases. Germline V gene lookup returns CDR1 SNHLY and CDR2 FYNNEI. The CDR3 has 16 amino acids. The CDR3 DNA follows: TGTGCCAGCAGCGGGACAGGGGGTGCCCCTAATCAGCCCCAGCATTTT. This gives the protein CASSGTGGAPNQPQHF.

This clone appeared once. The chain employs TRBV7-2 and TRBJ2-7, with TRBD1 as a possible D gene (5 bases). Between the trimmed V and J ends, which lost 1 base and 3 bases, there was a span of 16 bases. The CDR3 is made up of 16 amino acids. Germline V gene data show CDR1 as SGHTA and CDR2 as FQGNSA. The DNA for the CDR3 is TGTGCCAGCAGCTTAGGACCTAGGGGAACAATCTACGAGCAGTACTTC. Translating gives CASSLGPRGTIYEQYF.

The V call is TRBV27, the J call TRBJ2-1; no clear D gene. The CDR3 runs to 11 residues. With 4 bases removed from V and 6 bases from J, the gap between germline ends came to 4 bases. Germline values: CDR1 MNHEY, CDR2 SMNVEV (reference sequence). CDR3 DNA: TGTGCCAGCAGTTATGGCAATGAGCAGTTCTTC. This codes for CASSYGNEQFF.

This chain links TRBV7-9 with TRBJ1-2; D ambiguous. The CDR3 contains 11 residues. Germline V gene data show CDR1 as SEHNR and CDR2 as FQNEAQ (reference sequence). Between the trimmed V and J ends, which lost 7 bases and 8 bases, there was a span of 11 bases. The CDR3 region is CASTTPLGYTF. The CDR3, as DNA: TGTGCCAGCACCACCCCTTTGGGCTACACCTTC.

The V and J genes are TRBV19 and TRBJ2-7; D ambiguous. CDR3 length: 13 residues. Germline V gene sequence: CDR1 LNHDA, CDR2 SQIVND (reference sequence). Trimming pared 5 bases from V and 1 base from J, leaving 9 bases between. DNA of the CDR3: TGTGCCAGTAGTCCATCGCTATCCTACGAGCAGTACTTC. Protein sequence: CASSPSLSYEQYF.

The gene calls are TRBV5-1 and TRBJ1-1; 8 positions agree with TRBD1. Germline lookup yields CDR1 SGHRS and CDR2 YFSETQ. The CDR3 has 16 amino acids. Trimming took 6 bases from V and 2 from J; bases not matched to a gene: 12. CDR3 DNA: TGCGCCAGCACCCCAGCAGGGGGGACAGGTAACACTGAAGCTTTCTTT. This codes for CASTPAGGTGNTEAFF.

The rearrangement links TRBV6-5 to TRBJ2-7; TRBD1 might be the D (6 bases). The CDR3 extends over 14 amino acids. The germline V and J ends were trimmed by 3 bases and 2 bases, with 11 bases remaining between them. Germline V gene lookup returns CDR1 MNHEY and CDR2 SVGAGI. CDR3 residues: CASSYGQLAYEQYF. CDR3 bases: TGTGCCAGCAGTTATGGACAGCTGGCCTACGAGCAGTACTTC.

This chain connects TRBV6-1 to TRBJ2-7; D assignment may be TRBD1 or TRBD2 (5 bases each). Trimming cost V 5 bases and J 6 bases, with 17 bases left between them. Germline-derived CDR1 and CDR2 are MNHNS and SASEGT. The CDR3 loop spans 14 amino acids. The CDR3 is CASSHSGPGTEQYF. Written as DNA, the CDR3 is TGTGCCAGCAGTCACTCGGGTCCAGGGACCGAGCAGTACTTC.

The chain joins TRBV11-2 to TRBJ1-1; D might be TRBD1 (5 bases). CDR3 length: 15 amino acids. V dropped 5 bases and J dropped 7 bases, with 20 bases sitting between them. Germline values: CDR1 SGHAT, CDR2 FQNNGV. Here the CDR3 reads CASSIWRQGFLEAFF. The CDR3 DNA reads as TGTGCCAGCAGCATCTGGCGGCAGGGCTTTCTTGAAGCTTTCTTT.

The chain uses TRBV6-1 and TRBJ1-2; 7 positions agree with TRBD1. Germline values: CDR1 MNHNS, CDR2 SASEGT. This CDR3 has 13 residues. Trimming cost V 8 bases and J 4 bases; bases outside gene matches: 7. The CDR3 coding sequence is TGTGCCAGCGGTAGACAGGGATCCTATGGCTACACCTTC. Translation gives CASGRQGSYGYTF.

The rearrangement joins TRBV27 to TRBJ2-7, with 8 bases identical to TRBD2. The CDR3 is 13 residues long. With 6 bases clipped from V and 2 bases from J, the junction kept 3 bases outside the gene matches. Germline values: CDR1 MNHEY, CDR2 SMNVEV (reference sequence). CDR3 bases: TGTGCCAGCAGCCCGGGACTAGCCTACGAGCAGTACTTC. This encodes CASSPGLAYEQYF.

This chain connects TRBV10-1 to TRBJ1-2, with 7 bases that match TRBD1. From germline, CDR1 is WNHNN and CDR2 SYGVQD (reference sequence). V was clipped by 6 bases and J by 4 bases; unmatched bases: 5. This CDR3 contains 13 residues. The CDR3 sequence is CASSGQAGYGYTF. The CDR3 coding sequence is TGCGCCAGCAGCGGACAGGCGGGCTATGGCTACACCTTC.

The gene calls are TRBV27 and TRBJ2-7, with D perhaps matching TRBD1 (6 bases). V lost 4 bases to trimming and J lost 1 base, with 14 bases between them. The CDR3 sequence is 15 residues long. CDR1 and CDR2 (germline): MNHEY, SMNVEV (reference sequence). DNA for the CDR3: TGTGCCAGCAGTTCCGGGGCAAGGGGGTCCTACGAGCAGTACTTC. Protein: CASSSGARGSYEQYF.

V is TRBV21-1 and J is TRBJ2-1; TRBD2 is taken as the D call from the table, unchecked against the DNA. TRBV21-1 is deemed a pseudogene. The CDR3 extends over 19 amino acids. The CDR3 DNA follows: TGTGCCAGCAGCAAAGGGCGGTATAGGGCGGGAGCGTATTACAATGAGCAGTTCTTC. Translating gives CASSKGRYRAGAYYNEQFF.